This T cell receptor beta chain was retrieved from a study of T cell repertoires in cytomegalovirus infection. Study in general: It was the public TCR beta signatures that indicated both CMV infection and matching HLA type. Study-wide points: In two of eight donors, the top clonotype was HLA-C-restricted CMV-specific. Adding up the frequency of public TCR beta families identified people who carried CMV plus the relevant HLA.

From the reads, TCRdb called clonotypes with MiXCR, one entry per CDR3 protein. The sample has 150,000 to 200,000 distinct CDR3 sequences; over 25% are singletons. A note on this clonotype: Its matching antigen is unknown.

CDR3 size: 13 residues. Trimming cost V 5 bases and J 5 bases; bases outside gene matches: 1. Germline CDR1 and CDR2: SEHNR and FQNEAQ (reference sequence). The sample taken for sequencing was PBMCs. The sequence came from a human donor in good health (CMV status not recorded). Some clones in this sample may be carry-over from other donors' samples. V and J are TRBV7-9 and TRBJ1-5; TRBD1 matches at 9 bases. This CDR3 reads CASSGQGYQPQHF. CDR3 bases: TGTGCCAGCAGCGGACAGGGGTATCAGCCCCAGCATTTT.